This T cell receptor (beta chain) came from a study of T cell repertoires in cytomegalovirus infection. Study in general: A matching HLA type, together with CMV infection, was signaled by public TCR beta signatures.

This clonotype appeared a few times. Its antigen is unidentified. The CDR3 extends over 14 amino acids. Deletions cut 4 bases from V and 3 bases from J, with 7 bases between. Germline CDR1 reads MGHRA; CDR2 reads YSYEKL. Each CDR3 protein is one row after TCRdb ran MiXCR on the reads. The sample lists around 750,000 distinct CDR3 sequences, around a third seen once, with 9.5% to 15% in the top ten. Sequenced here: cultured CD8+ T cells from PBMCs, sampled from culture after CMV antigen stimulation. The chain carries TRBV4-1 and TRBJ2-6; D uncertain. The TCR originated in a human donor in good health (CMV status not recorded). Some clones in this sample may be carry-over from other donors' samples. CDR3 DNA sequence: TGCGCCAGCAGCCGATGGGGTGGGGCCAACGTCCTGACTTTC. It encodes CASSRWGGANVLTF.